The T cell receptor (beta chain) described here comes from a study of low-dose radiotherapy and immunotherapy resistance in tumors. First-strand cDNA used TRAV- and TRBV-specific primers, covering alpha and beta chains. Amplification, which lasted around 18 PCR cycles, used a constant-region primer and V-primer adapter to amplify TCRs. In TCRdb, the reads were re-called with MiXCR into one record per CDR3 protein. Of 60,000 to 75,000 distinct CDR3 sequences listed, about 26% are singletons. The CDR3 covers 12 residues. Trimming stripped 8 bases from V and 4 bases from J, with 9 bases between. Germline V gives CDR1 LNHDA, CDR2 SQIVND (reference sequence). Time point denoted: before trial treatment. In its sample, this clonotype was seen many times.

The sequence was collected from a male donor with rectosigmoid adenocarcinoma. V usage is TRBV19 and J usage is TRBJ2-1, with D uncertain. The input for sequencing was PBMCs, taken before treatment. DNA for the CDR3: TGTGCCAGTGGAGACGCATACAATGAGCAGTTCTTC. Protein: CASGDAYNEQFF.